The 14 T cell receptor beta chains given below trace back to one sample, sequenced in a study of T cell responses to AZD1222 COVID-19 vaccine. Sequencing was performed with immunoSEQ multiplex PCR; in TCRdb, only in-frame clones are kept and a portion is missing. The sample shows some 110,000 clones, 90% of them seen only once. The source material was peripheral blood, sampled on day 0 of AZD1222 vaccination. Receptor source: an adult in good health.

This clone was picked up one time. The V and J genes are TRBV2 and TRBJ1-1, with D uncertain. The CDR3 runs 12 residues. The germline gives CDR1 SNHLY, CDR2 FYNNEI. Trimming cost V 7 bases and J 2 bases, with 8 bases left between them. The DNA for the CDR3 is TGTGCCAGCACCAAAATAAACACTGAAGCTTTCTTT. It encodes CASTKINTEAFF.

The chain links TRBV6-5 to TRBJ2-7, with 13 bases aligning to TRBD2. Germline assignment: CDR1 MNHEY and CDR2 SVGAGI. The CDR3 sequence is 15 residues long. With V trimmed by 4 bases and J by 3 bases, 3 bases remained unmatched. CDR3 in amino acids: CASSLGLAGLYEQYF. CDR3 DNA: TGTGCCAGCAGTTTGGGACTAGCGGGGCTCTACGAGCAGTACTTC.

This chain uses TRBV27 with TRBJ2-6; D not resolved. Trimming took off 2 bases at V and 2 bases at J, with 4 bases between the two ends. The CDR3 covers 14 residues. Per germline, CDR1 MNHEY and CDR2 SMNVEV (reference sequence). As DNA, the CDR3 is TGTGCCAGCAGTTTAAGTACTGGGGCCAACGTCCTGACTTTC. As protein: CASSLSTGANVLTF. The full variable domain, rest sourced from reference TRBV27 and TRBJ2-6, is EAQVTQNPRYLITVTGKKLTVTCSQNMNHEYMSWYRQDPGLGLRQIYYSMNVEVTDKGDVPEGYKVSRKEKRNFPLILESPSPNQTSLYFCASSLSTGANVLTFGAGSRLTVL.

This chain connects TRBV7-6 to TRBJ2-2, with D tentatively TRBD1 or TRBD2 (5 bases each). V was trimmed by 5 bases and J by 6 bases, leaving 16 bases between them. Germline CDR1 SGHVS, CDR2 FNYEAQ. The CDR3 has 15 residues. This CDR3 is CASSLGTLGAGELFF. The CDR3, as DNA: TGTGCCAGCAGCCTAGGGACCCTTGGGGCCGGGGAGCTGTTTTTT.

The V gene is TRBV4-2, the J gene TRBJ2-2, with D perhaps TRBD1 or TRBD2 (5 bases each). Germline V CDR1 and CDR2: LGHNA, YNFKEQ. V was clipped by 0 bases and J by 6 bases, with 14 bases between them. The CDR3 length is 16 residues. The DNA of the CDR3 is TGTGCCAGCAGCCAAGACGGGGCTAGACTGGCCGGGGAGCTGTTTTTT. It specifies CASSQDGARLAGELFF.

V usage is TRBV27 and J usage is TRBJ2-2; 7 bases map to TRBD1. This CDR3 comprises 16 residues. V lost 4 bases to trimming and J lost 2 bases; unmatched junction nucleotides: 7. Germline V gene sequence: CDR1 MNHEY, CDR2 SMNVEV (reference sequence). In nucleotides, the CDR3 is TGTGCCAGCAGTTCTCGACAGGGTTTTAACACCGGGGAGCTGTTTTTT. The encoded protein is CASSSRQGFNTGELFF.

The chain has TRBV18 and TRBJ2-5; TRBD2 might be the D (6 bases). V was clipped by 6 bases and J by 1 base, with 15 bases between them. CDR3 size: 15 residues. Germline values: CDR1 KGHSH, CDR2 LQKENI. The CDR3 DNA is TGTGCCAGCTCCCAAAACGGGGGTACCCAAGAGACCCAGTACTTC. This gives the protein CASSQNGGTQETQYF.

The chain recombines TRBV28 with TRBJ1-3; D is ambiguous. Germline V gene sequence: CDR1 MDHEN, CDR2 SYDVKM. This CDR3 comprises 11 residues. V lost 6 bases and J lost 4, with 4 bases in between. As DNA, the CDR3 is TGTGCCAGCAGGGTGGGAAACACCATATATTTT. Its translation: CASRVGNTIYF.

The chain combines TRBV5-1 with TRBJ2-5; D uncertain. Germline V gene sequence: CDR1 SGHRS, CDR2 YFSETQ. V lost 1 base and J 5 bases, leaving 6 bases between the germline ends. The CDR3 runs to 12 residues. The CDR3 region is CASSLSRETQYF. In DNA form, the CDR3 reads TGCGCCAGCAGCTTGTCCCGGGAGACCCAGTACTTC. The variable domain in full, completed from reference TRBV5-1 and TRBJ2-5, reads KAGVTQTPRYLIKTRGQQVTLSCSPISGHRSVSWYQQTPGQGLQFLFEYFSETQRNKGNFPGRFSGRQFSNSRSEMNVSTLELGDSALYLCASSLSRETQYFGPGTRLLVL.

The rearrangement links TRBV5-6 to TRBJ1-1; TRBD1 is a possible D gene (5 bases). Per the germline V gene, CDR1 is SGHDT and CDR2 is YYEEEE. The CDR3 sequence is 17 residues long. Trimming took off 1 base at V and 3 bases at J, with 19 bases between the two ends. CDR3 sequence: CASSLKRQIIGDTEAFF. The CDR3 nucleotides read TGTGCCAGCAGCTTGAAGCGGCAGATTATAGGGGACACTGAAGCTTTCTTT.

On this clone itself: Its ends do not fully match the called genes, so a read error is possible. This chain connects TRBV4-2 to TRBJ1-2, with TRBD1 identical over 8 bases. The CDR3 extends over 16 amino acids. Germline CDR1 is LGHNA and CDR2 is YNFKEQ. The CDR3 is CASTQLGQGHHYGYTF. CDR3 sequence (DNA): TGTGCCAGCACCCAACTAGGACAGGGTCACCACTATGGCTACACCTTC.

V is TRBV4-2 and J is TRBJ2-2; D assignment may be TRBD1 or TRBD2 (6 bases each). Trimming shortened V by 1 base and J by 2 bases, and 8 bases separated the two germline ends. The CDR3 sequence is 15 residues long. Per germline, CDR1 LGHNA and CDR2 YNFKEQ. The DNA for the CDR3 is TGTGCCAGCAGCCAAGGGGGGGCCAACACCGGGGAGCTGTTTTTT. This translates into CASSQGGANTGELFF.

Here the CDR3 DNA reads TGTGCCAGCAGTCAGGGGGCCATAAACACTGAAGCTTTCTTT. As protein: CASSQGAINTEAFF. V is TRBV6-5 and J is TRBJ1-1; 8 bases line up with TRBD1. Germline-derived CDR1 and CDR2 are MNHEY and SVGAGI. The CDR3 length is 14 residues. Germline trimming cut 5 bases from V and 2 bases from J; bases unmatched to any gene: 4.

J is TRBJ1-2 and V is TRBV19, with D hard to call. CDR3 size: 12 residues. Germline V lookup: CDR1 LNHDA, CDR2 SQIVND (reference sequence). The V end lost 1 base, the J end lost 8 bases, and 8 bases lay between the germline ends. The CDR3 sequence: CASSIGGEGYTF. Written as DNA, the CDR3 is TGTGCCAGTAGTATAGGTGGGGAAGGCTACACCTTC.